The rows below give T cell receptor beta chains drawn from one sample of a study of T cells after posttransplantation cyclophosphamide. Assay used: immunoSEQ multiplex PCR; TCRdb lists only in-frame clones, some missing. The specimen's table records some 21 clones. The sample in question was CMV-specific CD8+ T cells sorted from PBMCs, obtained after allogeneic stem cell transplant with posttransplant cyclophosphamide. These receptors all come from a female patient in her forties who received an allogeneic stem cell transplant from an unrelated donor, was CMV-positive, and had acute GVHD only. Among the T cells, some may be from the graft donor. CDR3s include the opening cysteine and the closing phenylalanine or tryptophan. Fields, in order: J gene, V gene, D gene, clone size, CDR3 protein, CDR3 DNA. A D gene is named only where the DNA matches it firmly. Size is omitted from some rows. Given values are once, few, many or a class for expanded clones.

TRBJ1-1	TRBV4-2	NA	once	CASSEPGVAEAFF	TGTGCCAGCAGTGAACCAGGGGTGGCTGAAGCTTTCTTT
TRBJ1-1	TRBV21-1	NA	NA	CASRHSVATNRTEAFF	TGTGCCAGCAGGCATTCGGTAGCTACAAATCGCACTGAAGCTTTCTTT
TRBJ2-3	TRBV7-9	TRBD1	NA	CASSLGGTGYTDTQYF	TGTGCCAGCAGCTTAGGGGGGACAGGGTACACAGATACGCAGTATTTT
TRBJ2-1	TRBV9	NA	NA	CASSGTVSYNEQFF	TGTGCCAGCAGCGGGACAGTTTCCTACAATGAGCAGTTCTTC
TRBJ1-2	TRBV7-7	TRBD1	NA	CASSQQTGTGHYGYTF	TGTGCCAGCAGCCAACAGACTGGGACAGGGCACTATGGCTACACCTTC
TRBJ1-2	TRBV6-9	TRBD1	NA	CASSQQTGTGHYGYTF	TGTGCCAGCAGCCAACAGACTGGGACAGGGCACTATGGCTACACCTTC
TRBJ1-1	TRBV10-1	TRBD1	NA	CASIPTGQGWNTEAFF	TGCGCCAGCATCCCGACGGGACAGGGATGGAACACTGAAGCTTTCTTT
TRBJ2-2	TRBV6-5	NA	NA	CATFDSYNPTGELFF	TGTGCCACCTTTGACAGCTATAATCCCACCGGGGAGCTGTTTTTT